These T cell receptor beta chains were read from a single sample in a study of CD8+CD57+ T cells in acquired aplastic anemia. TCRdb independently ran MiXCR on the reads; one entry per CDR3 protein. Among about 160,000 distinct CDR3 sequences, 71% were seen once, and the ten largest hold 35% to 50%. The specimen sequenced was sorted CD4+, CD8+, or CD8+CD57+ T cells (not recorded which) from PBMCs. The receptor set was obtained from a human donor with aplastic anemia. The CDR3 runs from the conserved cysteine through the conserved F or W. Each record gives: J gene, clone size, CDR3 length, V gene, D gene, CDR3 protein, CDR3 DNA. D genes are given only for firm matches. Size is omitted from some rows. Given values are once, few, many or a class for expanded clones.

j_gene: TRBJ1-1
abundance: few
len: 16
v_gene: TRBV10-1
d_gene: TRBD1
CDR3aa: CASSERGTGPNTEAFF
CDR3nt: TGCGCCAGCAGTGAAAGGGGGACAGGCCCGAACACTGAAGCTTTCTTT

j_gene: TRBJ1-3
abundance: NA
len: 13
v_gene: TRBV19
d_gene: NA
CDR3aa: CASCTASGNTIYF
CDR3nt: TGTGCCAGTTGCACCGCCAGTGGAAACACCATATATTTT

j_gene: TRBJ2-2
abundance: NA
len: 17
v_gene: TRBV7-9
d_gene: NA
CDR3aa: CASSGGGPTPNTGELFF
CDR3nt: TGTGCCAGCAGCGGGGGGGGGCCTACCCCCAACACCGGGGAGCTGTTTTTT

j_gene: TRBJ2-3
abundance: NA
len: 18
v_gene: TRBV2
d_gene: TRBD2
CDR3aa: CASPNTPTSGGTTDTQYF
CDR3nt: TGTGCCAGCCCCAACACCCCAACTAGCGGGGGAACGACAGATACGCAGTATTTT

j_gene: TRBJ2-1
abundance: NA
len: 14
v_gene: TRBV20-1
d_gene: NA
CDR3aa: CSARDPALFYEQFF
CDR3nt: TGCAGTGCTAGAGATCCGGCTCTATTTTATGAGCAGTTCTTC

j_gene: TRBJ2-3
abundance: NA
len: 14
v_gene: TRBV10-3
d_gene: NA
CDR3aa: CAINPGSTTDTQYF
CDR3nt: TGTGCCATCAACCCAGGGTCAACTACAGATACGCAGTATTTT

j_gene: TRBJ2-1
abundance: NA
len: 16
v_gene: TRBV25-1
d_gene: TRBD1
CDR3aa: CASSEYGTGNLNEQFF
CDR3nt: TGTGCCAGCAGTGAATATGGGACAGGGAATTTAAATGAGCAGTTCTTC

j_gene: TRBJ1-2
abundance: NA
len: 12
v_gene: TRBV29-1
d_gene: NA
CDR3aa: CSVAGELYGYTF
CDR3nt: TGCAGCGTTGCGGGGGAACTCTATGGCTACACCTTC

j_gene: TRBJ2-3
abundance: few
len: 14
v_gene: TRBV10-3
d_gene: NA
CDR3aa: CAIRGAFSTDTQYF
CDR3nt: TGTGCCATCCGGGGGGCCTTCAGCACAGATACGCAGTATTTT

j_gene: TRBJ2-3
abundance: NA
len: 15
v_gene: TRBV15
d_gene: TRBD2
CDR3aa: CATSRDGRGTDTQYF
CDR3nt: TGTGCCACCAGCAGAGATGGGAGGGGCACAGATACGCAGTATTTT

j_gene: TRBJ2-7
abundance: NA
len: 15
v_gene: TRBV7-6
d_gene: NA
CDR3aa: CASSLGQMVFYEQYF
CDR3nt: TGTGCCAGCAGCTTAGGACAGATGGTTTTCTACGAGCAGTACTTC

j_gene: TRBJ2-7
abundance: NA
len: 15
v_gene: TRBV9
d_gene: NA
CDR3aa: CASSVADSPTYEQYF
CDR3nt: TGTGCCAGCAGCGTAGCGGACAGCCCGACCTACGAGCAGTACTTC

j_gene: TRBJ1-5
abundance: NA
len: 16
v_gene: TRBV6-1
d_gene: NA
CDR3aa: CASSDVPAKLNQPQHF
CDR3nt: TGTGCCAGCAGTGATGTCCCGGCGAAGCTAAATCAGCCCCAGCATTTT

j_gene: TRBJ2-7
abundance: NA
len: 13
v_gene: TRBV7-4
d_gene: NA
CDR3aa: CASSPVSRYEQYF
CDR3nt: TGTGCCAGCAGCCCCGTTAGCAGATACGAGCAGTACTTC

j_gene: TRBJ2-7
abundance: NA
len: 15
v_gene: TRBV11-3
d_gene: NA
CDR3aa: CASSTRGLDFYEQYF
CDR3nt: TGTGCCAGCAGCACCCGGGGACTGGACTTCTACGAGCAGTACTTC

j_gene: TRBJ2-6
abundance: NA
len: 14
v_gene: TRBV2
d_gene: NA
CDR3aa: CASRSAGGANVLTF
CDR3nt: TGTGCCAGCAGATCGGCTGGAGGGGCCAACGTCCTGACTTTC

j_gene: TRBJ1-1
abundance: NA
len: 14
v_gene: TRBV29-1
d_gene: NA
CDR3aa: CSVVRTAMNTEAFF
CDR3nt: TGCAGCGTCGTGAGGACGGCTATGAACACTGAAGCTTTCTTT

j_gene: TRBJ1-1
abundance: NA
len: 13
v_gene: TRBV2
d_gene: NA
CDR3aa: CAAAGLEDTEAFF
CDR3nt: TGTGCCGCCGCGGGACTCGAGGACACTGAAGCTTTCTTT

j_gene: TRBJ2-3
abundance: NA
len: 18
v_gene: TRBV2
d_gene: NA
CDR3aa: CASSEALQAGGKTDTQYF
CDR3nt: TGTGCCAGCAGTGAAGCGCTTCAGGCAGGGGGGAAAACAGATACGCAGTATTTT

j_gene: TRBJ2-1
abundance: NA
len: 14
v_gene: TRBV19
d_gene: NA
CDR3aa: CASLSRGGSDEQFF
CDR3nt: TGCGCCAGTCTTTCCCGAGGGGGTAGCGATGAGCAGTTCTTC

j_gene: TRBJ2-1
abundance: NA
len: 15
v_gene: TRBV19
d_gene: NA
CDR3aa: CASSISPSMYNEQFF
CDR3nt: TGTGCCAGTAGTATTTCCCCATCAATGTACAATGAGCAGTTCTTC

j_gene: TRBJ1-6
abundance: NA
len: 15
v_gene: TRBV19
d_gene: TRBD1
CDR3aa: CASSPITGGNSPLHF
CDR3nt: TGTGCCAGTAGTCCCATTACAGGGGGCAATTCACCCCTCCACTTT

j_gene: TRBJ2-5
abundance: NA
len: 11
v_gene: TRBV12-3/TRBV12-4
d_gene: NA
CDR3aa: CASSLGEAPDF
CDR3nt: TGTGCCAGCAGTTTAGGGGAGGCCCCGGACTTC

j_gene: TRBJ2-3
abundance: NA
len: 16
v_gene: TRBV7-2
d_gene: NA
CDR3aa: CASSPPGSQATDTQYF
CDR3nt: TGTGCCAGCAGCCCCCCGGGGTCCCAAGCGACGGATACGCAGTATTTT

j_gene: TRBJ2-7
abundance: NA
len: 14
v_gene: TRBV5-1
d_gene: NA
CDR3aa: CASSGGPGINEQYF
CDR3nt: TGCGCCAGCAGCGGGGGACCTGGGATTAACGAGCAGTACTTC

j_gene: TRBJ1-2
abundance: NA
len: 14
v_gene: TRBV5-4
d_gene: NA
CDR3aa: CASSSAGPNYGYTF
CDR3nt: TGTGCCAGCAGCTCAGCCGGACCGAACTATGGCTACACCTTC

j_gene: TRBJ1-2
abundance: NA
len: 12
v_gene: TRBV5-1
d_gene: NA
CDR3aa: CASSGRTDGYTF
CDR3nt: TGCGCCAGCAGCGGCCGGACAGATGGCTACACCTTC

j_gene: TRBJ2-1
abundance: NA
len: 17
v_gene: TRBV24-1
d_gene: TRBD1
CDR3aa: CATSDYPGTASYNEQFF
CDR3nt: TGTGCCACCAGTGACTATCCCGGGACAGCGTCCTACAATGAGCAGTTCTTC

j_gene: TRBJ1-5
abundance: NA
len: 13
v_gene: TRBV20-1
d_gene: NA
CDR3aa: CSAQPEEYQPQHF
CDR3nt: TGCAGTGCTCAGCCCGAGGAGTATCAGCCCCAGCATTTT

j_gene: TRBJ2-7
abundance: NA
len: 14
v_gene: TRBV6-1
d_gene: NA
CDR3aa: CASSEWRSTYEQYF
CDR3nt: TGTGCCAGCAGTGAATGGCGGAGCACCTACGAGCAGTACTTC

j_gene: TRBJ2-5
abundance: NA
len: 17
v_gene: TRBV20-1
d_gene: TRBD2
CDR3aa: CSARSFGLAGEGETQYF
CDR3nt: TGCAGTGCTAGATCTTTTGGACTAGCGGGGGAAGGAGAGACCCAGTACTTC

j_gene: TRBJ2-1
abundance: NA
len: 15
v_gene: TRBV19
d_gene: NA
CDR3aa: CASSTSSNGYNERFF
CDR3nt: TGTGCCAGTAGTACGAGCAGCAATGGGTACAATGAGCGGTTCTTC

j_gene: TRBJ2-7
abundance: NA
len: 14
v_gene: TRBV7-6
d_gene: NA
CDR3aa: CASSLAGGRDEQYF
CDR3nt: TGTGCCAGCAGCTTAGCTGGGGGTCGGGACGAGCAGTACTTC

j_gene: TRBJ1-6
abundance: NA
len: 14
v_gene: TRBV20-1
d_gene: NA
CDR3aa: CSARADSRESPLHF
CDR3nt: TGCAGTGCTAGAGCTGACAGCAGGGAATCACCCCTCCACTTT

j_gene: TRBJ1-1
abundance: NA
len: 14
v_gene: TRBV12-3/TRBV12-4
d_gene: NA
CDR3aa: CASNLGGLGTEAFF
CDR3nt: TGTGCCAGCAATTTAGGAGGGCTGGGCACTGAAGCTTTCTTT

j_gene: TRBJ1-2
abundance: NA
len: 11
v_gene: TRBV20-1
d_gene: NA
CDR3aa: CSAFESYGYTF
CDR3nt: TGCAGTGCCTTTGAGTCCTATGGCTACACCTTC

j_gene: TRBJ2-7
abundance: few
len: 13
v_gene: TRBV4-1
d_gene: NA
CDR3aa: CASNDPGLSEQYF
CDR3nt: TGCGCCAGCAACGACCCTGGCCTTTCCGAGCAGTACTTC

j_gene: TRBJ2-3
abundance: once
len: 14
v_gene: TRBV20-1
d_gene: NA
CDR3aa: CSARWPQFTDTQYF
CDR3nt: TGCAGTGCTAGGTGGCCACAATTCACAGATACGCAGTATTTT

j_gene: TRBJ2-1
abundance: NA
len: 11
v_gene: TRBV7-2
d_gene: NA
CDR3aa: CASREYNEQFF
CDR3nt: TGTGCCAGTCGGGAGTACAATGAGCAGTTCTTC

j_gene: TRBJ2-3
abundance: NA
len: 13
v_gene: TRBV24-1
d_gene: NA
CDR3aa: CATSDPGVDTQYF
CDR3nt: TGTGCCACCAGTGATCCAGGGGTGGATACGCAGTATTTT

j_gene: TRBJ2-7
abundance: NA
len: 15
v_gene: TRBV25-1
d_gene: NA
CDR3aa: CASSDFAKTLGEQYF
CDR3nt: TGTGCCAGCAGTGACTTTGCAAAAACGCTTGGTGAGCAGTACTTC

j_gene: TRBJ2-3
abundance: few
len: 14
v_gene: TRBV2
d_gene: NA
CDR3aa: CASGGGAYTDTQYF
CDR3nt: TGTGCCAGCGGGGGGGGGGCGTACACAGATACGCAGTATTTT

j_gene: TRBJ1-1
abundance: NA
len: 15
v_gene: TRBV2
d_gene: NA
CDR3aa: CASRNGGAMNTEAFF
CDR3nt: TGTGCCAGCAGGAACGGCGGGGCTATGAACACTGAAGCTTTCTTT

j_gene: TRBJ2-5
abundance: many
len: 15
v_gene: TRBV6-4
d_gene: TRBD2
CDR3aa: CASSPGTSGAETQYF
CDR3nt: TGTGCCAGCAGCCCCGGGACTAGCGGGGCAGAGACCCAGTACTTC

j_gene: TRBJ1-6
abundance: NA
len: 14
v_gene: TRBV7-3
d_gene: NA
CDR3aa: CAGSLLPPSSPLHF
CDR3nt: TGTGCCGGCAGCTTACTTCCGCCTTCTTCACCCCTCCACTTT

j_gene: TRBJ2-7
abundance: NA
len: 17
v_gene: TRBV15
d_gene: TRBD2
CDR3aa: CATSREGTSGTSYEQYF
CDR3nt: TGTGCCACCAGCAGAGAGGGAACTAGCGGGACCTCCTACGAGCAGTACTTC

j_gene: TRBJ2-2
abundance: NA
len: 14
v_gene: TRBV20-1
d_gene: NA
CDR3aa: CSASTGPVTGELFF
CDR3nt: TGCAGTGCTAGCACAGGCCCTGTCACCGGGGAGCTGTTTTTT

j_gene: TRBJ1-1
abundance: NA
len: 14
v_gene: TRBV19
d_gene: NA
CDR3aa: CASSYRAGNTEAFF
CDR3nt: TGTGCCAGTAGTTACAGGGCTGGAAACACTGAAGCTTTCTTT